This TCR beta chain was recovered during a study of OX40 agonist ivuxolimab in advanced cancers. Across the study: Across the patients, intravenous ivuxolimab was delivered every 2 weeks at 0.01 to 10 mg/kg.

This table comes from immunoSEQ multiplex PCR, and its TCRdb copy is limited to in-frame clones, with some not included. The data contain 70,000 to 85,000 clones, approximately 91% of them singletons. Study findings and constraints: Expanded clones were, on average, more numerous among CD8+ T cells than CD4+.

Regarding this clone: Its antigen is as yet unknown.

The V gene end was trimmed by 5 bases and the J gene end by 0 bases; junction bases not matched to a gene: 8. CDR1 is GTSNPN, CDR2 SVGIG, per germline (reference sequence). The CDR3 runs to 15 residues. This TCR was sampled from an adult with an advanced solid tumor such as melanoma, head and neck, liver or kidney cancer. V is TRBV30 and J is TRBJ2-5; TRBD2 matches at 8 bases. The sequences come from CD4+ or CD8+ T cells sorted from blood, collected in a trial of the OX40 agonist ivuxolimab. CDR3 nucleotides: TGTGCCTGGCGAGGGTATAGCGGGAACCAAGAGACCCAGTACTTC. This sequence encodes CAWRGYSGNQETQYF.